The 31 T cell receptor beta chains in this list originate from one sample, sequenced in a study of T cell responses to AZD1222 COVID-19 vaccine. Assay: immunoSEQ multiplex PCR; the TCRdb copy retains only in-frame clones and omits some. The sample lists approximately 160,000 clones; approximately 94% were seen once. The specimen was peripheral blood, collected 28 days after the second AZD1222 dose. The receptors come from an adult who received the AZD1222 COVID-19 vaccine.

This chain links TRBV4-2 with TRBJ1-5; 8 bases map to TRBD1. Unmatched junction bases numbered 2, after V lost 4 bases and J lost 3 bases. Germline CDR1 and CDR2: LGHNA and YNFKEQ. The CDR3 is made up of 14 amino acids. DNA of the CDR3: TGTGCCAGCAGCCCGGGACAGGCCAATCAGCCCCAGCATTTT. It yields the protein CASSPGQANQPQHF.

The chain carries TRBV25-1 and TRBJ1-6, with 10 positions matching TRBD1. V was pared by 8 bases and J by 8 bases, with 9 bases of the junction left unmatched. The CDR3 is made up of 15 amino acids. CDR1 is MGHDK, CDR2 SYGVNS, per germline. CDR3 nucleotide sequence: TGTGCCAGCTTCGGCGACAGGGGGCTAGATTCACCCCTCCACTTT. Protein: CASFGDRGLDSPLHF.

In this sample, this clone turned up once. The V gene is TRBV7-8, the J gene TRBJ1-5, with D tentatively TRBD1 (6 bases). This CDR3 is built from 16 residues. Trimming pared 1 base from V and 4 bases from J, leaving 14 bases between. Germline CDR1 SGHVS, CDR2 FQNEAQ. CDR3 sequence (DNA): TGTGCCAGCAGCTTAGAGGGCCAGGGGCTAAATCAGCCCCAGCATTTT. It yields the protein CASSLEGQGLNQPQHF.

The V gene is TRBV27, the J gene TRBJ1-2; D not certain. Trimming cost V 4 bases and J 4 bases, with 10 bases left between them. Per the germline V gene, CDR1 is MNHEY and CDR2 is SMNVEV (reference sequence). This CDR3 spans 13 amino acids. The CDR3 loop reads CASSSRSFYGYTF. The CDR3 DNA reads as TGTGCCAGCAGTTCGAGGAGCTTCTATGGCTACACCTTC.

The CDR3 protein is CASSMVGTGRRTEAFF. CDR3 bases: TGTGCCAGTAGTATGGTAGGGACAGGGAGACGCACTGAAGCTTTCTTT. The rearrangement uses TRBV19 and TRBJ1-1, with 9 nucleotides matching TRBD1. V shed 3 bases and J 4 bases; nucleotides not matched to a gene: 9. CDR3 length equals 16 residues. From germline, CDR1 is LNHDA and CDR2 SQIVND (reference sequence).

V is TRBV5-8 and J is TRBJ2-2; D might be TRBD1 (6 bases). The germline CDR1 and CDR2 sequences are SGHTS and YDEGEE. CDR3 length: 17 residues. The ends were cut back, 6 bases at V and 0 bases at J, with 18 bases in the middle. CDR3 residues: CASTLPGQTANTGELFF. The CDR3 DNA reads as TGTGCCAGCACCCTCCCAGGACAGACCGCGAACACCGGGGAGCTGTTTTTT.

This chain's CDR3 is CASSQRFGAGSYEQYF. The CDR3, as DNA: TGTGCCAGCAGCCAACGATTTGGGGCGGGGTCCTACGAGCAGTACTTC. The J gene is TRBJ2-7, the V gene TRBV11-2; possible D gene TRBD2, 6 bases. Per the germline V gene, CDR1 is SGHAT and CDR2 is FQNNGV. V lost 5 bases and J 1 base, leaving 18 bases between the germline ends. CDR3 length: 16 residues.

The genes are TRBV18 and TRBJ2-7; 8 bases are shared with TRBD1. The CDR3 spans 14 residues. After removal of 3 bases from V and 3 bases from J, the junction contained 4 bases not matched to a gene. CDR1 and CDR2 from the germline V gene are KGHSH and LQKENI. The CDR3 DNA reads as TGTGCCAGCTCACCGGGACAGGCTCTCTACGAGCAGTACTTC. It translates to CASSPGQALYEQYF.

The chain couples TRBV11-2 to TRBJ1-2; no clear D gene. This CDR3 comprises 13 residues. The germline V gene has CDR1 SGHAT and CDR2 FQNNGV. Between the trimmed V and J ends, which lost 0 bases and 4 bases, there was a span of 6 bases. CDR3 sequence (DNA): TGTGCCAGCAGCTTAGATGGCCGCTATGGCTACACCTTC. It encodes CASSLDGRYGYTF.

The chain has TRBV19 and TRBJ1-4; D is perhaps TRBD1 (6 bases). This CDR3 spans 14 amino acids. The germline V and J ends were trimmed by 3 bases and 8 bases, with 13 bases remaining between them. CDR1 and CDR2 (germline): LNHDA, SQIVND (reference sequence). CDR3 DNA sequence: TGTGCCAGTAGTATTCGGCAGGGGAGGGAAAAACTGTTTTTT. Encoded protein: CASSIRQGREKLFF.

The V gene is TRBV7-9, the J gene TRBJ1-1, with D possibly matching TRBD1 (6 bases). CDR1 is SEHNR, CDR2 FQNEAQ, per germline (reference sequence). The CDR3 contains 14 residues. The ends were cut back, 0 bases at V and 5 bases at J, with 10 bases in the middle. For the CDR3, the DNA is TGTGCCAGCAGCTTAGCTGGACAGAATACTGAAGCTTTCTTT. Translation: CASSLAGQNTEAFF.

This clone was seen only a few times. The chain couples TRBV28 to TRBJ1-1; no definite D call. This CDR3 region has 10 residues. V lost 8 bases to trimming and J lost 4 bases, with 5 bases between them. Germline V gene data show CDR1 as MDHEN and CDR2 as SYDVKM. Written as DNA, the CDR3 is TGTGCCAGCTCCGGCACTGAAGCTTTCTTT. Residues: CASSGTEAFF.

The chain carries TRBV6-1 and TRBJ2-7; D possibly corresponds to TRBD1 (7 bases). CDR3 size: 15 residues. Between the trimmed V and J ends, which lost 2 bases and 2 bases, there was a span of 13 bases. Per germline, CDR1 MNHNS and CDR2 SASEGT. CDR3 coding DNA: TGTGCCAGCAGTGAATGGCAGGGGGGCCCCTACGAGCAGTACTTC. It specifies CASSEWQGGPYEQYF.

This chain connects TRBV7-9 to TRBJ2-7, with a weak D call TRBD1 (6 bases). The CDR3 has 14 residues. Germline CDR1 SEHNR, CDR2 FQNEAQ (reference sequence). V dropped 1 base and J dropped 3 bases, with 10 bases sitting between them. CDR3 protein: CASSLGLRGYEQYF. The CDR3 DNA reads as TGTGCCAGCAGCTTAGGCCTCAGGGGCTACGAGCAGTACTTC.

The gene calls are TRBV24-1 and TRBJ2-1; D perhaps matches TRBD2 (5 bases). The V end was cut by 4 bases, the J end by 15 bases, with 15 bases between. This CDR3 is 12 amino acids long. CDR1 and CDR2 (germline): KGHDR, SFDVKD. CDR3 nucleotide sequence: TGTGCCACCAGTGACCCAGACGACGCGGGGTTCTTC. Translation: CATSDPDDAGFF.

This clone was detected only once. The rearrangement joins TRBV28 to TRBJ2-1; tentative D call: TRBD2 (5 bases). CDR3 length: 16 residues. The germline CDR1 and CDR2 sequences are MDHEN and SYDVKM. V gave up 9 bases and J gave up 2 bases, with 20 bases separating them. The CDR3 here is CARLLERVSPYNEQFF. CDR3 DNA: TGTGCCAGATTACTAGAGCGAGTATCCCCCTACAATGAGCAGTTCTTC.

V and J are TRBV24-1 and TRBJ2-1; 9 nucleotides agree with TRBD2. The CDR3 is 17 amino acids. The germline V gene encodes CDR1 KGHDR and CDR2 SFDVKD. Germline trimming cut 4 bases from V and 7 bases from J; bases unmatched to any gene: 13. The CDR3 DNA sequence: TGTGCCACCAGTGAGCCTGAACTAGCGGGCTCAAGGAATGAGCAGTTCTTC. It specifies CATSEPELAGSRNEQFF.

V usage is TRBV21-1 and J usage is TRBJ1-1; the D segment call TRBD1 is taken from the table without a DNA check. TRBV21-1 counts as a pseudogene. The CDR3 is made up of 16 amino acids. In DNA, the CDR3 is TGTGCCAGCAGCATGGCCGGGACAGGGAGATACACTGAAGCTTTCTTT. Its protein is CASSMAGTGRYTEAFF.

The chain joins TRBV7-8 to TRBJ2-7; no clear D gene. V was cut by 2 bases and J by 1 base, with 15 bases left in between. CDR3 length: 16 amino acids. The germline V gene encodes CDR1 SGHVS and CDR2 FQNEAQ. The CDR3 DNA follows: TGTGCCAGCAGCTTACAGTCGACTCCCTTTTCCTACGAGCAGTACTTC. It specifies CASSLQSTPFSYEQYF.

The chain is built from TRBV5-1 and TRBJ2-3; TRBD2 might be the D (5 bases). CDR3 length: 14 residues. Germline-derived CDR1 and CDR2 are SGHRS and YFSETQ. V lost 4 bases to trimming and J lost 0 bases, with 9 bases between them. This CDR3 reads CASSPRTSTDTQYF. The CDR3 DNA follows: TGCGCCAGCAGCCCTAGGACTAGCACAGATACGCAGTATTTT.

The gene calls are TRBV24-1 and TRBJ2-7; tentative D call: TRBD2 (5 bases). Looked up from germline, CDR1 is KGHDR and CDR2 is SFDVKD. The CDR3 loop spans 13 amino acids. V was pared by 9 bases and J by 0 bases, with 11 bases between. The CDR3 loop is CATQGEGSYEQYF. The CDR3 DNA reads as TGTGCCACCCAAGGTGAGGGCTCCTACGAGCAGTACTTC.

The V and J genes are TRBV28 and TRBJ2-7; weak D call: TRBD1 (5 bases). The CDR3 runs to 16 residues. Trimming took off 7 bases at V and 1 base at J, with 20 bases between the two ends. Per germline, CDR1 MDHEN and CDR2 SYDVKM. CDR3 loop: CASTLGRPIGSYEQYF. The DNA for the CDR3 is TGTGCCAGCACCTTGGGGCGACCTATAGGGTCCTACGAGCAGTACTTC. Combining the CDR3 with reference TRBV28 and TRBJ2-7 gives the whole variable domain DVKVTQSSRYLVKRTGEKVFLECVQDMDHENMFWYRQDPGLGLRLIYFSYDVKMKEKGDIPEGYSVSREKKERFSLILESASTNQTSMYLCASTLGRPIGSYEQYFGPGTRLTVT.

This clone was observed once. This chain connects TRBV4-1 to TRBJ2-4; possibly TRBD1 for D (5 bases). The CDR3 contains 16 residues. V lost 0 bases and J lost 1, with 10 bases in between. Germline values: CDR1 MGHRA, CDR2 YSYEKL. DNA for the CDR3: TGCGCCAGCAGCCAAGATGACAGAGAGGCCAAAAACATTCAGTACTTC. This encodes CASSQDDREAKNIQYF.

This rearrangement joins TRBV30 to TRBJ1-1, with TRBD1 as a possible D gene (6 bases). V lost 4 bases and J lost 1, with 13 bases in between. Germline V lookup: CDR1 GTSNPN, CDR2 SVGIG (reference sequence). This CDR3 spans 14 amino acids. CDR3 protein: CAWNWGRANTEAFF. The CDR3 DNA is TGTGCCTGGAATTGGGGGCGGGCGAACACTGAAGCTTTCTTT.

This clone was seen once. V gene TRBV7-9 combines with J gene TRBJ2-5, with D hard to call. Germline V gives CDR1 SEHNR, CDR2 FQNEAQ (reference sequence). The CDR3 runs 14 residues. V lost 5 bases and J lost 4, with 14 bases in between. In nucleotides, the CDR3 is TGTGCCAGCAGCATCCGACCGGCCTCAGAGACCCAGTACTTC. Protein product: CASSIRPASETQYF.

The chain is built from TRBV5-1 and TRBJ1-4; TRBD1 matches 7 bases. The CDR3 contains 15 residues. V lost 5 bases and J lost 8; bases outside the gene matches: 12. Germline V lookup: CDR1 SGHRS, CDR2 YFSETQ. The DNA for the CDR3 is TGCGCCAGCAGGCGGGTAACAGGGGTCGGGGAAAAACTGTTTTTT. Its protein is CASRRVTGVGEKLFF.

The gene calls are TRBV30 and TRBJ1-4; TRBD1 might be the D (6 bases). CDR3 length: 15 amino acids. Germline CDR1 reads GTSNPN; CDR2 reads SVGIG (reference sequence). The V end was cut by 5 bases, the J end by 8 bases, with 21 bases between. The CDR3 DNA reads as TGTGCCTGGCTTCGCCCATCCAGGGGAGGCGAAAAACTGTTTTTT. Protein: CAWLRPSRGGEKLFF.

The chain employs TRBV11-2 and TRBJ2-4; D is undetermined. V was clipped by 4 bases and J by 7 bases, with 5 bases between them. Per the germline V gene, CDR1 is SGHAT and CDR2 is FQNNGV. The CDR3 is 11 amino acids. CDR3 in amino acids: CASSSDNIQYF. The CDR3 DNA sequence: TGTGCCAGCAGCTCCGATAACATTCAGTACTTC.

The chain joins TRBV27 to TRBJ2-6; 7 bases fit TRBD1. The CDR3 totals 14 residues. CDR1 and CDR2 from the germline V gene are MNHEY and SMNVEV (reference sequence). V lost 4 bases and J lost 4; bases outside the gene matches: 1. As DNA, the CDR3 is TGTGCCAGCAGTTACAGGGGAGGGGCCAACGTCCTGACTTTC. This translates into CASSYRGGANVLTF.

The V call is TRBV29-1, the J call TRBJ2-5; D call uncertain. V was pared by 7 bases and J by 3 bases, with 6 bases between. The germline gives CDR1 SQVTM, CDR2 ANQGSEA. This CDR3 comprises 10 residues. The CDR3 here is CSGVEETQYF. As DNA, the CDR3 is TGCAGCGGTGTAGAAGAGACCCAGTACTTC.

The V call is TRBV29-1, the J call TRBJ2-1, with 10 bases lining up with TRBD2. Germline lookup yields CDR1 SQVTM and CDR2 ANQGSEA. The CDR3 totals 14 residues. The V gene end was trimmed by 3 bases and the J gene end by 7 bases; junction bases not matched to a gene: 6. CDR3 region: CSVEPSGSGNEQFF. The CDR3 DNA is TGCAGCGTTGAGCCTAGCGGGAGCGGGAATGAGCAGTTCTTC.